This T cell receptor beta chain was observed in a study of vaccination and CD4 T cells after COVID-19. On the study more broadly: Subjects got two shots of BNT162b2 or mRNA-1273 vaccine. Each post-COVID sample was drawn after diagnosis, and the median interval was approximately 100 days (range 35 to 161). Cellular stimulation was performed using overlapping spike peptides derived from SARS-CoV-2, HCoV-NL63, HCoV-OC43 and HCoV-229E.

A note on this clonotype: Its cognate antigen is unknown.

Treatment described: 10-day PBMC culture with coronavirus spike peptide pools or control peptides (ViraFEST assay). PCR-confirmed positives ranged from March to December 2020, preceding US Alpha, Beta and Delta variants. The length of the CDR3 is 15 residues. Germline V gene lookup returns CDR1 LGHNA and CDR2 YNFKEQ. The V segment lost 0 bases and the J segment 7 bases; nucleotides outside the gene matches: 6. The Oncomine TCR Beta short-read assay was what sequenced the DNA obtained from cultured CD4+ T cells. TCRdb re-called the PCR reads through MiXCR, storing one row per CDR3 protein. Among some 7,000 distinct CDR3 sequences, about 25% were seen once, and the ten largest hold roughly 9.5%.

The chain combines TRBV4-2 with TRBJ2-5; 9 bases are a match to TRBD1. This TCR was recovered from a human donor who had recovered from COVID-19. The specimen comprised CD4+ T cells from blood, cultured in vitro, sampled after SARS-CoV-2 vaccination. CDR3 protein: CASSQDRGTGWTQYF. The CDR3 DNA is TGTGCCAGCAGCCAAGATCGCGGGACAGGGTGGACCCAGTACTTC.